The present T cell receptor (beta chain) was sequenced within a study of T cell clonotyping in hematopoietic cell transplantation. Study in general: Recipients' pretransplant samples followed cytoreduction.

Assay used: immunoSEQ multiplex PCR; TCRdb lists only in-frame clones, some missing. The profile shows around 27,000 clones, roughly 70% of them singletons. Time point given: recipient sample about 28 days before transplant, after cytoreduction. Recipient blood drawn about 28 days pretransplant and days 30, 100, 180 after. Study-level findings and limits: Pathologically expanded recipient clonotypes increased progressively from day 30 to day 180 as diversity fell. Few recipient clonotypes overlapped donors; over 95% were de novo at given depth.

The length of the CDR3 is 12 residues. The germline V gene encodes CDR1 SQVTM and CDR2 ANQGSEA. V lost 7 bases and J lost 5, with 14 bases in between. Points on this clone: Its antigen is as yet unknown.

The V and J genes are TRBV29-1 and TRBJ1-1; D might be TRBD1 (6 bases). The specimen comprised peripheral blood mononuclear cells, sampled before stem cell transplant. The origin of this receptor is a man aged 50-60 years with myelodysplastic syndrome. Some clones in this sample may be carry-over from other donors' samples. The CDR3 nucleotides read TGCAGCGGTCAGGGGTTGGGGACTGAAGCTTTCTTT. It translates to CSGQGLGTEAFF.